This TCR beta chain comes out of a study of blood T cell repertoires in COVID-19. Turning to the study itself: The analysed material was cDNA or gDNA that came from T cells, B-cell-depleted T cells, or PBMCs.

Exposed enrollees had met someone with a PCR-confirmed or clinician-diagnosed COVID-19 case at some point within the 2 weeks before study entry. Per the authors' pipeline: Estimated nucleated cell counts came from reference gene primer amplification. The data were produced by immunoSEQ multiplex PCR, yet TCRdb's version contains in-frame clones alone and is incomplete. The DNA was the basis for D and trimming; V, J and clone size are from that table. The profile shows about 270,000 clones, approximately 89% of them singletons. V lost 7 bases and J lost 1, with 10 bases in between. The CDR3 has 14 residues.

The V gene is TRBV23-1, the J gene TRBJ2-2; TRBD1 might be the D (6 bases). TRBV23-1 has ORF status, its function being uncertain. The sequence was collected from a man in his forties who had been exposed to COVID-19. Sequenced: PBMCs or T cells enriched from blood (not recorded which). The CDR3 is CASTMTGNTGELFF. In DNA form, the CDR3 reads TGCGCCAGCACGATGACAGGGAACACCGGGGAGCTGTTTTTT.